This entry describes one T cell receptor beta chain. Its specificity is unknown. Trimming removed 0 bases at V and 2 bases at J, with 13 bases between. Germline values: CDR1 SGHKS, CDR2 YYEKEE (reference sequence). The CDR3 contains 16 residues. Authors of the study amplified TCR beta CDR3 regions from RNA transcripts. HTBI primers were the set used in a first-round RT-PCR of the TCR CDR3. TCRdb reprocessed the multiplex PCR reads via MiXCR and lists one record per CDR3 protein. The sample has 400,000 or so distinct CDR3 sequences, approximately 14% seen once. The sample belongs to a study of T cells in Graves' hyperthyroidism and ophthalmopathy. Study-wide context: Once the initial diagnosis was made, peripheral blood was obtained before any treatment.

The PBMCs had their origin in 7.5 to 10 ml of fresh peripheral blood. Study results and caveats: Ophthalmopathy was model-predicted a median about 6.7 months pre-onset. Ophthalmopathy and stable hyperthyroidism were separated by a 13 V-J model.

Source material: blood. This receptor was obtained from a young woman with Graves' ophthalmopathy. The V and J genes are TRBV5-5 and TRBJ2-3; no clear D gene. CDR3 residues: CASSLVNLGFTDTQYF. CDR3 coding DNA: TGTGCCAGCAGCTTGGTTAACTTAGGATTCACAGATACGCAGTATTTT.